This paragraph reports one T cell receptor (beta chain). Antigen: not known. PCR was performed using 60 Vbeta and 13 Jbeta primers. Generated by immunoSEQ multiplex PCR, the TCRdb table keeps only in-frame clones and is missing some. The data show roughly 170,000 clones, roughly 81% seen once. This entry comes from a study of cytomegalovirus exposure and HLA in healthy donors. Regarding donors, all were healthy bone marrow donors. Broader study findings: Productive status was seen about 90% or about 30% of the time for most TCR beta V segments in an earlier analysis. TCR sequences were mostly rare, though some public TCRs occurred in many donors. The study recorded around 160 TCR beta chains that were cytomegalovirus-associated.

Unmatched junction bases numbered 3, after V lost 2 bases and J lost 1 base. The CDR3 spans 15 residues. CDR1 and CDR2 from the germline V gene are SGHTA and FQGNSA. This sequence joins TRBV7-2 and TRBJ1-2; 8 bases agree with TRBD1. The TCR was taken from a girl aged 5 to 17 in good health and CMV-seropositive. Sequencing input: PBMCs. CDR3 in DNA: TGTGCCAGCAGCTTACGGACAGGGTTTAACTATGGCTACACCTTC. Its protein product is CASSLRTGFNYGYTF. Based on the CDR3 plus reference TRBV7-2 and TRBJ1-2, the full variable domain is GAGVSQSPSNKVTEKGKDVELRCDPISGHTALYWYRQSLGQGLEFLIYFQGNSAPDKSGLPSDRFSAERTGGSVSTLTIQRTQQEDSAVYLCASSLRTGFNYGYTFGSGTRLTVV.